The clone carrying this T cell receptor (beta chain) showed up just once. Its matching antigen is unknown. The CDR3 loop spans 16 amino acids. Per germline, CDR1 LGHNA and CDR2 YNFKEQ. Between the trimmed V and J ends, which lost 1 base and 4 bases, there was a span of 13 bases. Profiling relied on immunoSEQ multiplex PCR, and the TCRdb table lists in-frame clones only, not all of them. The data contain 150,000 to 200,000 clones, nearly 90% of them singletons. These data come from a study of cytomegalovirus exposure and HLA in healthy donors. Study outcomes and limitations: 150 or so TCR beta chains were listed as cytomegalovirus-associated.

The chain is built from TRBV4-2 and TRBJ2-2; TRBD2 is a possible D gene (6 bases). The source material was PBMCs. The clonotype originates from a man between 18 and 35 years old in good health and CMV-seropositive. This CDR3 reads CASSQVPTSSTGELFF. Written as DNA, the CDR3 is TGTGCCAGCAGCCAAGTCCCGACTAGTAGCACCGGGGAGCTGTTTTTT.